These 7 T cell receptor beta chains originate from one sample sequenced in a study of naive and memory T cell subsets. Two oligonucleotides, mixed equimolar, formed the beta constant-region primer covering TRBC1 and TRBC2. The ligated cDNA underwent four PCR rounds using SP2 and nested alpha and beta constant-region primers. TCRdb used MiXCR to reprocess the UMI-ligation and nested PCR reads, holding one entry per CDR3 protein. The sample holds over 65,000 distinct CDR3 sequences, around 9% seen once. Sequencing was performed on naive CD8+ T cells from blood. The receptors were gathered from a human donor in good health.

Ten or more counts support this clonotype. The genes are TRBV4-1 and TRBJ2-7; D unclear. Trimming took 6 bases from V and 3 from J, leaving 6 bases between them. The V gene's germline CDR1 is MGHRA and CDR2 YSYEKL. This CDR3 contains 11 residues. In DNA, the CDR3 is TGCGCCAGCAGAGAAGGCTACGAGCAGTACTTC. It specifies CASREGYEQYF.

This clonotype was detected a few times. The chain recombines TRBV27 with TRBJ2-1, with 9 bases lining up with TRBD1. Germline trimming cut 5 bases from V and 6 bases from J; bases unmatched to any gene: 5. This CDR3 has 14 residues. Germline V lookup: CDR1 MNHEY, CDR2 SMNVEV (reference sequence). In nucleotides, the CDR3 is TGTGCCAGCAGTCCCGGGACAGGGCTCAATGAGCAGTTCTTC. Translated: CASSPGTGLNEQFF.

The chain uses TRBV20-1 and TRBJ2-1, with D possibly TRBD2 on 6 matching bases. Germline lookup yields CDR1 DFQATT and CDR2 SNEGSKA (reference sequence). The CDR3 is made up of 13 amino acids. Trimming pared 0 bases from V and 9 bases from J, leaving 12 bases between. This chain's CDR3 is CSARDGREIEQFF. CDR3 sequence (DNA): TGCAGTGCTAGAGATGGTCGGGAGATTGAGCAGTTCTTC.

This chain links TRBV2 with TRBJ2-1; weak D call: TRBD1 (5 bases). The germline gives CDR1 SNHLY, CDR2 FYNNEI. V was shortened by 7 bases and J by 5 bases, with 18 bases between the two germline ends. This CDR3 contains 15 residues. The CDR3 DNA follows: TGTGCCAGCAAGATGACAGACCAGAACCACAATGAGCAGTTCTTC. Translation gives CASKMTDQNHNEQFF.

DNA for the CDR3: TGCAGCGTTGAAGATCGGGTAGCGGGAGATTGGGAGCAGTACTTC. Translation gives CSVEDRVAGDWEQYF. The rearrangement joins TRBV29-1 to TRBJ2-7, with 9 bases matching TRBD2. Trimming at V came to 0 bases and at J to 7 bases, leaving 10 bases not matched to a gene. There are 15 residues in the CDR3. Germline-derived CDR1 and CDR2 are SQVTM and ANQGSEA.

The CDR3 here is CASSEWRNEQFF. The CDR3, as DNA: TGTGCCAGCAGTGAATGGCGCAATGAGCAGTTCTTC. The rearrangement links TRBV2 to TRBJ2-1; D unresolved. CDR3 length: 12 residues. Germline V gene data show CDR1 as SNHLY and CDR2 as FYNNEI. V shed 2 bases and J shed 6 bases, with 5 bases lying between them.

This clonotype was observed at least ten times. This chain joins TRBV12-3 or TRBV12-4 and TRBJ2-7, with 9 bases identical to TRBD1. With V trimmed by 6 bases and J by 5 bases, 8 bases remained unmatched. The CDR3 is made up of 14 amino acids. This CDR3 is CASSPGQGTDEQYF. For the CDR3, the DNA is TGTGCCAGCAGCCCTGGACAGGGGACTGACGAGCAGTACTTC.